The 23 T cell receptor beta chains reported below all come from one sample, sequenced in a study of STAT3 mutations in large granular lymphocyte leukemia. Study-wide results and limits: Every T-LGLL patient had at least one immunodominant TCRbeta clonotype.

The method was immunoSEQ multiplex PCR; TCRdb's version includes in-frame clones alone and lacks a portion of them. The data hold approximately 29,000 clones, with around 88% observed a single time. Their antigen targets remain unknown. Sequencing was done on a sample of peripheral blood mononuclear cells. The receptors derive from a man aged 55-75 years with T-cell large granular lymphocyte leukemia. Some clones in this sample may be carry-over from other donors' samples.

The genes are TRBV11-2 and TRBJ2-3; TRBD2 is a possible D gene (6 bases). The CDR3 is 15 amino acids. Between the trimmed V and J ends, which lost 6 bases and 2 bases, there was a span of 15 bases. Germline V lookup: CDR1 SGHAT, CDR2 FQNNGV. CDR3 DNA sequence: TGTGCCAGCAGACGGGAGCTTCAGAACACAGATACGCAGTATTTT. This gives the protein CASRRELQNTDTQYF.

V and J are TRBV13 and TRBJ1-5, with TRBD1 matching over 8 bases. Germline CDR1 reads PRHDT; CDR2 reads FYEKMQ (reference sequence). V dropped 4 bases and J dropped 1; count of bases not matched to a gene: 12. CDR3 size: 18 residues. The CDR3 bases are TGTGCCAGCAGCTGTCTTATGGACAGGGATAACAGCAATCAGCCCCAGCATTTT. This gives the protein CASSCLMDRDNSNQPQHF. The entire variable domain, with the rest obtained from reference TRBV13 and TRBJ1-5, is as follows: AAGVIQSPRHLIKEKRETATLKCYPIPRHDTVYWYQQGPGQDPQFLISFYEKMQSDKGSIPDRFSAQQFSDYHSELNMSSLELGDSALYFCASSCLMDRDNSNQPQHFGDGTRLSIL.

The chain recombines TRBV7-9 with TRBJ2-7; D is perhaps TRBD1 (6 bases). V shed 5 bases and J shed 0 bases, with 17 bases lying between them. The CDR3 totals 16 residues. CDR1 is SEHNR, CDR2 FQNEAQ, per germline (reference sequence). CDR3 sequence (DNA): TGTGCCAGCAGCCAGGGGAAGGGCGGAAACTCCTACGAGCAGTACTTC. It translates to CASSQGKGGNSYEQYF.

The CDR3 DNA sequence: TGTGCCAGCAGCACGGGGACAGGGAGGAACACCATATATTTT. This gives the protein CASSTGTGRNTIYF. The rearrangement joins TRBV5-4 to TRBJ1-3, with 9 bases lining up with TRBD1. CDR3 length: 14 residues. V lost 4 bases, J lost 7 bases, and 6 bases stayed unmatched. The V gene's germline CDR1 is SGHNT and CDR2 YYREEE (reference sequence).

The V call is TRBV30, the J call TRBJ1-3, with TRBD1 identical over 8 bases. Germline assignment: CDR1 GTSNPN and CDR2 SVGIG (reference sequence). This CDR3 has 17 amino acids. The trim removed 0 bases at V and 0 bases at J, leaving 7 bases unmatched. CDR3 coding DNA: TGTGCCTGGAGTGTAGGGCAGGGGGCCATCTCTGGAAACACCATATATTTT. Encoded protein: CAWSVGQGAISGNTIYF.

This chain connects TRBV19 to TRBJ1-1; D is unclear. Germline V gene lookup returns CDR1 LNHDA and CDR2 SQIVND (reference sequence). The CDR3 has 13 residues. V lost 2 bases and J 1 base, leaving 5 bases between the germline ends. The CDR3, as DNA: TGTGCCAGTAGTATACCGGGGAACACTGAAGCTTTCTTT. It specifies CASSIPGNTEAFF.

Only a few counts were recorded for this clone. The J gene is TRBJ1-3, the V gene TRBV4-1; perhaps TRBD1 as D (5 bases). Germline V CDR1 and CDR2: MGHRA, YSYEKL. The CDR3 is made up of 14 amino acids. Trimming removed 1 base at V and 4 bases at J, with 8 bases between. This CDR3 reads CASSQGPGGNTIYF. Here the CDR3 DNA reads TGCGCCAGCAGCCAAGGTCCAGGGGGAAACACCATATATTTT.

The chain uses TRBV6-1 and TRBJ2-7; 9 positions match TRBD2. Germline V lookup: CDR1 MNHNS, CDR2 SASEGT. The trim removed 0 bases at V and 3 bases at J, leaving 9 bases unmatched. The CDR3 is 17 residues long. The CDR3 DNA reads TGTGCCAGCAGTGAAGCGCCGACTAGCGGCGCCTTCTACGAGCAGTACTTC. Encoded protein: CASSEAPTSGAFYEQYF.

The genes are TRBV7-8 and TRBJ1-5; D remains ambiguous. Germline lookup yields CDR1 SGHVS and CDR2 FQNEAQ. This CDR3 is 12 amino acids long. Trimming pared 4 bases from V and 9 bases from J, leaving 10 bases between. The CDR3 spells CASSSRGGPQHF. In nucleotides, the CDR3 is TGTGCCAGCAGCTCGCGGGGAGGGCCCCAGCATTTT.

The CDR3 DNA reads as TGTGCCAGCAGTTACGGGGGGTTACAGGAACTCTACGAGCAGTACTTC. This codes for CASSYGGLQELYEQYF. The V and J genes are TRBV6-5 and TRBJ2-7, with D maybe TRBD2 (6 bases). The CDR3 is made up of 16 amino acids. CDR1 and CDR2 from the germline V gene are MNHEY and SVGAGI. V was trimmed by 2 bases and J by 3 bases, leaving 17 bases between them.

This sequence joins TRBV2 and TRBJ2-2; 8 nucleotides match TRBD1. With V trimmed by 5 bases and J by 3 bases, 8 bases remained unmatched. There are 16 residues in the CDR3. Germline lookup yields CDR1 SNHLY and CDR2 FYNNEI. CDR3 residues: CASSSQDRADTGELFF. The CDR3 DNA is TGTGCCAGCAGTTCACAGGACAGGGCGGACACCGGGGAGCTGTTTTTT.

This clone has just one count. The chain recombines TRBV5-4 with TRBJ2-7; D is undetermined. V was shortened by 3 bases and J by 4 bases, with 8 bases between the two germline ends. Germline assignment: CDR1 SGHNT and CDR2 YYREEE (reference sequence). The CDR3 extends over 12 amino acids. The CDR3 coding sequence is TGTGCCAGCAGCTCGGTGGGGTACGAGCAGTACTTC. It translates to CASSSVGYEQYF.

The chain has TRBV14 and TRBJ1-6; maybe TRBD1 (6 bases). Germline lookup yields CDR1 SGHDN and CDR2 FVKESK. V shed 3 bases and J shed 7 bases, with 16 bases lying between them. This CDR3 spans 16 amino acids. Here the CDR3 DNA reads TGTGCCAGCAGCCAGATCGCGCCAAGGGGGAATTCACCCCTCCACTTT. It codes for CASSQIAPRGNSPLHF.

The rearrangement uses TRBV7-9 and TRBJ2-2; TRBD2 matches 7 bases. Germline CDR1 SEHNR, CDR2 FQNEAQ (reference sequence). The CDR3 loop spans 16 amino acids. The ends lost 5 bases at V and 2 bases at J; junction bases unmatched: 8. The CDR3 DNA follows: TGTGCCAGCAGCGGGAGTAGCGGGCCTAACACCGGGGAGCTGTTTTTT. Translated: CASSGSSGPNTGELFF.

The chain combines TRBV4-2 with TRBJ2-1; D might be TRBD2 (6 bases). The CDR3 is 16 amino acids. The V gene lost 0 bases and the J gene lost 0 bases, with 9 bases spanning the gap. Germline V gives CDR1 LGHNA, CDR2 YNFKEQ. This CDR3 reads CASSQDLAPSYNEQFF. CDR3 DNA sequence: TGTGCCAGCAGCCAAGATCTAGCGCCCTCCTACAATGAGCAGTTCTTC.

CDR3 amino acids: CSARQAQETQYF. The CDR3, as DNA: TGCAGCGCAAGACAGGCTCAAGAGACCCAGTACTTC. The chain joins TRBV29-1 to TRBJ2-5; tentatively, D is TRBD1 (6 bases). This CDR3 is 12 amino acids long. V was shortened by 7 bases and J by 2 bases, with 11 bases between the two germline ends. Germline-derived CDR1 and CDR2 are SQVTM and ANQGSEA.

The chain recombines TRBV28 with TRBJ2-7, with 10 bases that match TRBD1. The CDR3 extends over 12 amino acids. V lost 8 bases to trimming and J lost 7 bases; unmatched junction nucleotides: 5. From germline, CDR1 is MDHEN and CDR2 SYDVKM. CDR3 coding DNA: TGTGCCAGCGTCGGGACAGGGGATGAGCAGTACTTC. This codes for CASVGTGDEQYF. The full variable domain, rest sourced from reference TRBV28 and TRBJ2-7, is DVKVTQSSRYLVKRTGEKVFLECVQDMDHENMFWYRQDPGLGLRLIYFSYDVKMKEKGDIPEGYSVSREKKERFSLILESASTNQTSMYLCASVGTGDEQYFGPGTRLTVT.

A note on this clone: The junction departs from germline at one end; a sequencing error may be responsible. The chain uses TRBV27 and TRBJ2-5, with TRBD1 matching 9 bases. Germline V gene sequence: CDR1 MNHEY, CDR2 SMNVEV (reference sequence). This CDR3 has 14 amino acids. CDR3 amino acids: CASRRTGAREAQYF. In DNA, the CDR3 is TGTGCCAGCAGGAGGACAGGGGCCAGAGAGGCCCAGTACTTC.

The J gene is TRBJ1-6, the V gene TRBV7-9; 9 bases agree with TRBD1. Per the germline V gene, CDR1 is SEHNR and CDR2 is FQNEAQ (reference sequence). The CDR3 sequence is 15 residues long. V dropped 5 bases and J dropped 7; count of bases not matched to a gene: 6. The CDR3 DNA reads TGTGCCAGCAGCCCGGCCGGGACAGGGAATTCACCCCTCCACTTT. Residues: CASSPAGTGNSPLHF.

This clone came up a few times. The chain recombines TRBV4-2 with TRBJ2-7; D not certain. Germline assignment: CDR1 LGHNA and CDR2 YNFKEQ. The CDR3 length is 14 residues. Trimming left V 0 bases short and J 1 base short, with 7 bases between. The CDR3 loop is CASSQDRLSYEQYF. The CDR3 nucleotides read TGTGCCAGCAGCCAAGATCGGCTTTCCTACGAGCAGTACTTC.

The chain is built from TRBV27 and TRBJ2-1; the D is unclear. Germline CDR1 and CDR2: MNHEY and SMNVEV (reference sequence). The V and J ends lost 0 bases and 4 bases respectively, with 4 bases between them. The CDR3 contains 13 residues. The CDR3 sequence: CASSLSEYNEQFF. The DNA of the CDR3 is TGTGCCAGCAGTTTATCGGAGTACAATGAGCAGTTCTTC.

This chain connects TRBV28 to TRBJ2-7; 7 bases are shared with TRBD2. With 4 bases clipped from V and 11 bases from J, the junction kept 11 bases outside the gene matches. Germline CDR1 and CDR2: MDHEN and SYDVKM. The CDR3 length is 13 residues. The CDR3 DNA reads TGTGCCAGCAGTTCCCCCCCGGGGGGAGGGAAGTACTTC. Translated, it gives CASSSPPGGGKYF. Variable domain in full (rest from reference TRBV28 and TRBJ2-7): DVKVTQSSRYLVKRTGEKVFLECVQDMDHENMFWYRQDPGLGLRLIYFSYDVKMKEKGDIPEGYSVSREKKERFSLILESASTNQTSMYLCASSSPPGGGKYFGPGTRLTVT.

V is TRBV6-5 and J is TRBJ2-2; no firm D call. The CDR3 sequence is 14 residues long. Trimming took 6 bases from V and 0 from J, leaving 8 bases between them. Germline V CDR1 and CDR2: MNHEY, SVGAGI. CDR3 sequence: CASRDGANTGELFF. DNA of the CDR3: TGTGCCAGCAGGGATGGAGCGAACACCGGGGAGCTGTTTTTT.